Below, 18 T cell receptor beta chains from the same sample are listed, as sequenced in a study of shared clonotypes between healthy human individuals. Clones were sequenced by immunoSEQ multiplex PCR, and TCRdb holds only the in-frame ones, with some missing. Of about 600,000 clones in the sample, about 96% were seen once. Material: naive CD4+ T cells sorted from blood. Subset described: CD45RA+ positively selected. These receptor sequences come from a woman in her 30s in good health.

Details on this clone: Other DNA variants within this sample encode the same CDR3. J is TRBJ2-7 and V is TRBV29-1; TRBD1 matches at 8 bases. J gave up 4 bases and V 4 bases, and 3 bases lay outside the gene matches. This CDR3 comprises 12 residues. Germline V gene lookup returns CDR1 SQVTM and CDR2 ANQGSEA. CDR3 sequence: CSVGQGSYEQYF. The DNA of the CDR3 is TGCAGCGTTGGACAGGGGTCGTACGAGCAGTACTTC.

In regard to this clone: Other nucleotide sequences in the sample specify the same CDR3. The chain carries TRBV30 and TRBJ1-5; the D is unclear. Trimming took off 3 bases at V and 1 base at J, with 10 bases between the two ends. Per the germline V gene, CDR1 is GTSNPN and CDR2 is SVGIG (reference sequence). The CDR3 contains 14 residues. This chain's CDR3 is CAWRGLGSNQPQHF. CDR3 bases: TGTGCCTGGAGGGGCCTGGGAAGCAATCAGCCCCAGCATTTT.

The V call is TRBV28, the J call TRBJ2-5; D is uncertain. The tail of the sequence fits TRBJ2-7 better, so the J call may be wrong. Germline CDR1 and CDR2: MDHEN and SYDVKM. This CDR3 spans 12 amino acids. The CDR3 sequence: CASSAKTYEQYF. DNA for the CDR3: TGTGCCAGCAGTGCTAAAACCTACGAGCAGTACTTC.

The V gene is TRBV28, the J gene TRBJ2-3, with D perhaps matching TRBD1 or TRBD2 (5 bases each). CDR1 MDHEN and CDR2 SYDVKM come from the germline V gene. V lost 9 bases, J lost 0 bases, and 10 bases lay in between. The CDR3 totals 13 residues. The CDR3 DNA is TGTGCCAGTGGGACCCCGAGCACAGATACGCAGTATTTT. Amino acid sequence: CASGTPSTDTQYF.

This chain links TRBV6-1 with TRBJ1-2, with TRBD1 matching 7 bases. The CDR3 has 15 amino acids. Germline lookup yields CDR1 MNHNS and CDR2 SASEGT. The V and J ends lost 1 base and 2 bases, in that order; junction bases with no gene match: 4. CDR3 DNA sequence: TGTGCCAGCAGTGAAGTTGAAGGGGGCAACTATGGCTACACCTTC. Protein sequence: CASSEVEGGNYGYTF.

This chain joins TRBV5-1 and TRBJ2-1; 11 nucleotides align to TRBD1. The junction had 6 bases not matched to a gene; V was cut back by 3 bases and J by 10 bases. The V gene's germline CDR1 is SGHRS and CDR2 YFSETQ. The CDR3 spans 14 residues. For the CDR3, the DNA is TGCGCCAGCAGCTATGGGACAGGGGGACACGAGCAGTTCTTC. Protein sequence: CASSYGTGGHEQFF.

V gene TRBV7-3 combines with J gene TRBJ2-2; D call uncertain. V lost 5 bases to trimming and J lost 4 bases, with 11 bases between them. Germline CDR1 is SGHTA and CDR2 is FQGTGA. CDR3 length: 14 amino acids. CDR3 bases: TGTGCCAGCAGCCCAGGTTTCTTCACCGGGGAGCTGTTTTTT. Its translation is CASSPGFFTGELFF.

This chain joins TRBV18 and TRBJ2-5; 12 bases agree with TRBD2. The closer fit of TRBJ2-7 to the DNA end suggests the J call may be wrong. Per germline, CDR1 KGHSH and CDR2 LQKENI. This CDR3 comprises 16 residues. In nucleotides, the CDR3 is TGTGCCAGCTCACCCGATCGACTAGCGGGAGTGGGCGAGCAGTACTTC. Its translation: CASSPDRLAGVGEQYF.

This clone has a handful of counts. V usage is TRBV11-2 and J usage is TRBJ1-3, with a tentative D call TRBD1 (5 bases). Germline CDR1 is SGHAT and CDR2 is FQNNGV. This CDR3 is 15 amino acids long. The ends were cut back, 2 bases at V and 4 bases at J, with 12 bases in the middle. The CDR3 nucleotides read TGTGCCAGCAGCTTACAAGGGGTGGCCGGAAACACCATATATTTT. Its protein is CASSLQGVAGNTIYF.

The chain links TRBV27 to TRBJ2-7; 9 bases line up with TRBD2. CDR1 MNHEY and CDR2 SMNVEV come from the germline V gene (reference sequence). CDR3 length: 13 residues. V lost 3 bases to trimming and J lost 7 bases; unmatched junction nucleotides: 4. CDR3 amino acids: CASSFLAGREQYF. The DNA of the CDR3 is TGTGCCAGCAGTTTCCTAGCGGGAAGGGAGCAGTACTTC.

This chain uses TRBV27 with TRBJ1-3; D remains unclear. Germline-derived CDR1 and CDR2 are MNHEY and SMNVEV (reference sequence). This CDR3 spans 13 amino acids. The V gene lost 6 bases and the J gene lost 4 bases, with 10 bases spanning the gap. The DNA for the CDR3 is TGTGCCAGCAGAAAATCCAGAGGAAACACCATATATTTT. It is translated as CASRKSRGNTIYF.

The chain couples TRBV28 to TRBJ2-2, with D possibly TRBD2 on 7 matching bases. Between the trimmed V and J ends, which lost 4 bases and 0 bases, there was a span of 9 bases. Germline V gene sequence: CDR1 MDHEN, CDR2 SYDVKM. This CDR3 comprises 15 residues. CDR3 nucleotides: TGTGCCAGCAGTTGGGGGGGCACGAACACCGGGGAGCTGTTTTTT. Translated: CASSWGGTNTGELFF.

This chain links TRBV29-1 with TRBJ2-7; D is uncertain. Germline V gives CDR1 SQVTM, CDR2 ANQGSEA. CDR3 length equals 13 residues. V lost 3 bases and J 0 bases, leaving 9 bases between the germline ends. Written as DNA, the CDR3 is TGCAGCGTTGAGGCCCCGAACTCCTACGAGCAGTACTTC. Translation gives CSVEAPNSYEQYF.

The J gene is TRBJ1-4, the V gene TRBV7-9; a possible D gene is TRBD1 (5 bases). Trimming removed 2 bases at V and 4 bases at J, with 14 bases between. CDR1 SEHNR and CDR2 FQNEAQ come from the germline V gene (reference sequence). The CDR3 loop spans 16 amino acids. The DNA of the CDR3 is TGTGCCAGCAGCTTACTCACGGGGGAGGTTAATGAAAAACTGTTTTTT. This translates into CASSLLTGEVNEKLFF. The variable domain in full, completed from reference TRBV7-9 and TRBJ1-4, reads DTGVSQNPRHKITKRGQNVTFRCDPISEHNRLYWYRQTLGQGPEFLTYFQNEAQLEKSRLLSDRFSAERPKGSFSTLEIQRTEQGDSAMYLCASSLLTGEVNEKLFFGSGTQLSVL.

The DNA of the CDR3 is TGCAGCGTCTGGACGGTGATTCAAGAGACCCAGTACTTC. Protein sequence: CSVWTVIQETQYF. The chain has TRBV29-1 and TRBJ2-5; D uncertain. CDR1 is SQVTM, CDR2 ANQGSEA, per germline. V was pared by 6 bases and J by 2 bases, with 13 bases between. This CDR3 is built from 13 residues.

This chain uses TRBV6-5 with TRBJ2-7; 9 bases are shared with TRBD2. J was trimmed by 1 base and V by 2 bases; bases with no gene match: 3. Germline V gives CDR1 MNHEY, CDR2 SVGAGI. This CDR3 is built from 15 residues. CDR3 in DNA: TGTGCCAGCAGTTACCAAGCGGGAGGTTCCTACGAGCAGTACTTC. As protein: CASSYQAGGSYEQYF.

The chain recombines TRBV11-3 with TRBJ2-3; 16 bases align to TRBD2. Unmatched junction bases numbered 7, after V lost 5 bases and J lost 5 bases. The CDR3 is 17 residues long. From germline, CDR1 is SGHNT and CDR2 YENEEA. This CDR3 is CASSGGTSGRAGDTQYF. CDR3 DNA: TGTGCCAGCAGCGGCGGGACTAGCGGGAGGGCGGGAGATACGCAGTATTTT. Looking up the rest from reference TRBV11-3 and TRBJ2-3 gives the full variable domain: EAGVVQSPRYKIIEKKQPVAFWCNPISGHNTLYWYLQNLGQGPELLIRYENEEAVDDSQLPKDRFSAERLKGVDSTLKIQPAELGDSAVYLCASSGGTSGRAGDTQYFGPGTRLTVL.

The rearrangement joins TRBV4-2 to TRBJ1-1; D gene unclear. This CDR3 has 15 amino acids. V lost 1 base and J 1 base, leaving 10 bases between the germline ends. Germline V gene sequence: CDR1 LGHNA, CDR2 YNFKEQ. CDR3 nucleotides: TGTGCCAGCAGCCAAGGGTCCGTTACGAACACTGAAGCTTTCTTT. Amino acid sequence: CASSQGSVTNTEAFF.